These 23 T cell receptor beta chains share one sample of origin, sequenced in a study of T-cell memory formation after mild COVID-19. Each CDR3 protein gets one entry after TCRdb re-called the 5' RACE reads with MiXCR. The sample carries about half a million distinct CDR3 sequences, roughly 18% recorded once. The sample was PBMCs or a T cell subset sorted from them (not recorded which). The receptors stem from an adult woman who had mild COVID-19 (a few samples of this study predate the infection). Cell type and time point are not known.

This clonotype was counted at least ten times. The chain recombines TRBV7-9 with TRBJ2-2; D not certain. The V and J ends lost 2 bases and 5 bases respectively, with 3 bases between them. The germline gives CDR1 SEHNR, CDR2 FQNEAQ (reference sequence). This CDR3 region has 12 residues. The CDR3 region has the DNA TGTGCCAGCAGCTTACCGACCGGGGAGCTGTTTTTT. Protein sequence: CASSLPTGELFF. The entire variable domain, with the rest obtained from reference TRBV7-9 and TRBJ2-2, is as follows: DTGVSQNPRHKITKRGQNVTFRCDPISEHNRLYWYRQTLGQGPEFLTYFQNEAQLEKSRLLSDRFSAERPKGSFSTLEIQRTEQGDSAMYLCASSLPTGELFFGEGSRLTVL.

Only a few counts were recorded for this clonotype. This sequence joins TRBV7-9 and TRBJ1-2; D gene ambiguous. Germline assignment: CDR1 SEHNR and CDR2 FQNEAQ (reference sequence). V was clipped by 5 bases and J by 7 bases, with 11 bases between them. The CDR3 is 12 residues long. DNA for the CDR3: TGTGCCAGCAGCGAAGGACGCTCTGGCTACACCTTC. The encoded protein is CASSEGRSGYTF. The complete variable domain, with remaining parts taken from reference TRBV7-9 and TRBJ1-2, reads DTGVSQNPRHKITKRGQNVTFRCDPISEHNRLYWYRQTLGQGPEFLTYFQNEAQLEKSRLLSDRFSAERPKGSFSTLEIQRTEQGDSAMYLCASSEGRSGYTFGSGTRLTVV.

The V call is TRBV7-2, the J call TRBJ2-5; 10 nucleotides line up with TRBD2. The germline CDR1 and CDR2 sequences are SGHTA and FQGNSA. The V gene end was trimmed by 5 bases and the J gene end by 5 bases; junction bases not matched to a gene: 23. The CDR3 runs to 20 residues. The CDR3 bases are TGTGCCAGCAGCCCCCGGCTCGGAGCGGGAGGGCCAGGTTTTCAGGAGACCCAGTACTTC. Protein sequence: CASSPRLGAGGPGFQETQYF.

This clonotype occurred a few times. The gene calls are TRBV5-1 and TRBJ1-2; D gene ambiguous. This CDR3 is 14 amino acids long. Germline CDR1 reads SGHRS; CDR2 reads YFSETQ. Deletions cut 7 bases from V and 0 bases from J, with 13 bases between. CDR3 sequence reads: CASRETSANYGYTF. CDR3 bases: TGCGCCAGCCGTGAGACCTCAGCTAACTATGGCTACACCTTC. Drawing the rest from reference TRBV5-1 and TRBJ1-2, the complete variable domain is KAGVTQTPRYLIKTRGQQVTLSCSPISGHRSVSWYQQTPGQGLQFLFEYFSETQRNKGNFPGRFSGRQFSNSRSEMNVSTLELGDSALYLCASRETSANYGYTFGSGTRLTVV.

The chain uses TRBV2 and TRBJ2-4, with 9 bases lining up with TRBD1. This CDR3 spans 13 amino acids. Germline CDR1 and CDR2: SNHLY and FYNNEI. J gave up 9 bases and V 6 bases, and 6 bases lay outside the gene matches. The CDR3: CASSGDREIIQYF. CDR3 in DNA: TGTGCCAGCAGCGGGGACAGGGAGATCATTCAGTACTTC.

In this sample, this clonotype turned up many times. This chain connects TRBV7-2 to TRBJ2-3, with D unclear. The CDR3 has 15 amino acids. CDR1 is SGHTA, CDR2 FQGNSA, per germline. V shed 5 bases and J shed 0 bases, with 12 bases lying between them. This CDR3 is CASSPQGFSTDTQYF. CDR3 nucleotide sequence: TGTGCCAGCAGCCCCCAAGGTTTTAGCACAGATACGCAGTATTTT.

This clonotype was counted only a few times. The J gene is TRBJ2-5, the V gene TRBV5-1; 13 positions match TRBD2. Trimming removed 2 bases from V and 0 bases from J; junction bases left unmatched: 7. Germline V gives CDR1 SGHRS, CDR2 YFSETQ. The CDR3 runs to 18 residues. The CDR3: CASSFGLAGVPYQETQYF. The CDR3 bases are TGCGCCAGCAGCTTTGGACTAGCGGGGGTACCGTACCAAGAGACCCAGTACTTC.

The rearrangement joins TRBV14 to TRBJ2-7, with D uncertain. Germline-derived CDR1 and CDR2 are SGHDN and FVKESK. The CDR3 consists of 15 residues. V was trimmed by 5 bases and J by 1 base, leaving 15 bases between them. The CDR3 region is CASSDDSIPSYEQYF. CDR3 coding DNA: TGTGCCAGCAGCGATGACTCCATTCCTTCCTACGAGCAGTACTTC.

This clonotype was found a few times. This rearrangement joins TRBV20-1 to TRBJ1-1; 7 bases line up with TRBD1. Germline-derived CDR1 and CDR2 are DFQATT and SNEGSKA (reference sequence). Trimming cost V 3 bases and J 0 bases; bases outside gene matches: 1. The CDR3 extends over 13 amino acids. CDR3 loop: CSARGTVNTEAFF. The CDR3 nucleotides read TGCAGTGCTAGGGGGACAGTGAACACTGAAGCTTTCTTT.

This clonotype was seen more than once but under ten times. The chain uses TRBV29-1 and TRBJ2-1, with D possibly TRBD1 on 5 matching bases. Trimming pared 6 bases from V and 6 bases from J, leaving 15 bases between. The germline V gene encodes CDR1 SQVTM and CDR2 ANQGSEA. There are 13 residues in the CDR3. CDR3 residues: CSVGGHPANEQFF. The CDR3, as DNA: TGCAGCGTGGGCGGACACCCGGCCAATGAGCAGTTCTTC.

The chain joins TRBV7-6 to TRBJ1-6; no clear D. The V end lost 5 bases, the J end lost 5 bases, and 7 bases lay between the germline ends. The length of the CDR3 is 13 residues. CDR1 SGHVS and CDR2 FNYEAQ come from the germline V gene. The CDR3 DNA is TGTGCCAGCAGCACGGGTGATAATTCACCCCTCCACTTT. Translation gives CASSTGDNSPLHF.

This clonotype was seen repeatedly, ten times or more. The rearrangement uses TRBV5-1 and TRBJ2-3; the match to TRBD2 covers 7 bases. Germline V gene data show CDR1 as SGHRS and CDR2 as YFSETQ. With 4 bases clipped from V and 2 bases from J, the junction kept 4 bases outside the gene matches. The CDR3 has 14 amino acids. The CDR3 DNA reads TGCGCCAGCAGCCTGGGACTAAACACAGATACGCAGTATTTT. As protein: CASSLGLNTDTQYF.

This clonotype has just a few counts. CDR3 in amino acids: CASSPKGGGGYTF. CDR3 DNA: TGTGCCAGCTCACCTAAGGGAGGTGGTGGCTACACCTTC. The V gene is TRBV18, the J gene TRBJ1-2; D gene uncertain. V lost 3 bases to trimming and J lost 7 bases, with 12 bases between them. This CDR3 has 13 amino acids. The germline V gene encodes CDR1 KGHSH and CDR2 LQKENI. Looking up the rest from reference TRBV18 and TRBJ1-2 gives the full variable domain: NAGVMQNPRHLVRRRGQEARLRCSPMKGHSHVYWYRQLPEEGLKFMVYLQKENIIDESGMPKERFSAEFPKEGPSILRIQQVVRGDSAAYFCASSPKGGGGYTFGSGTRLTVV.

This clonotype has more than one count but fewer than ten. The rearrangement joins TRBV24-1 to TRBJ2-1; either TRBD1 or TRBD2 may fit D (5 bases each). The CDR3 sequence is 15 residues long. CDR1 and CDR2 from the germline V gene are KGHDR and SFDVKD. With 4 bases removed from V and 8 bases from J, the gap between germline ends came to 17 bases. The CDR3 reads CATSDPGTVHDEQFF. In DNA, the CDR3 is TGTGCCACCAGTGACCCTGGGACGGTTCATGATGAGCAGTTCTTC.

In this sample, this clonotype turned up a few times. The V gene is TRBV29-1, the J gene TRBJ1-1, with D possibly being TRBD1 (5 bases). The V gene's germline CDR1 is SQVTM and CDR2 ANQGSEA. V lost 3 bases, J lost 5 bases, and 16 bases lay in between. The CDR3 runs to 14 residues. The CDR3 region has the DNA TGCAGCGTTGAGTCTGGGGCAGGGCGGACTGAAGCTTTCTTT. As protein: CSVESGAGRTEAFF. Using reference TRBV29-1 and TRBJ1-1 for the parts outside the CDR3, the full variable domain is SAVISQKPSRDICQRGTSLTIQCQVDSQVTMMFWYRQQPGQSLTLIATANQGSEATYESGFVIDKFPISRPNLTFSTLTVSNMSPEDSSIYLCSVESGAGRTEAFFGQGTRLTVV.

The chain joins TRBV6-5 to TRBJ2-1; 8 positions match TRBD1. This CDR3 is built from 15 residues. Germline CDR1 MNHEY, CDR2 SVGAGI. With 6 bases clipped from V and 7 bases from J, the junction kept 11 bases outside the gene matches. This CDR3 is CASSQDRGRENEQFF. The CDR3 DNA reads as TGTGCCAGCAGCCAAGACAGGGGTAGGGAAAATGAGCAGTTCTTC.

The gene calls are TRBV4-1 and TRBJ1-1; D is unresolved. V lost 1 base, J lost 0 bases, and 9 bases lay in between. CDR1 is MGHRA and CDR2 is YSYEKL in the germline V gene. The CDR3 totals 15 residues. The CDR3 loop reads CASSQVASLNTEAFF. Written as DNA, the CDR3 is TGCGCCAGCAGCCAAGTAGCTTCCTTGAACACTGAAGCTTTCTTT.

V and J are TRBV27 and TRBJ2-1, with 10 bases identical to TRBD1. The CDR3 runs 14 residues. The V gene's germline CDR1 is MNHEY and CDR2 SMNVEV (reference sequence). The J segment lost 6 bases and the V segment lost 6 bases, leaving 5 bases of the junction unmatched. In DNA form, the CDR3 reads TGTGCCAGCAGGACAGGGGGCTTCGTCAATGAGCAGTTCTTC. Amino acid sequence: CASRTGGFVNEQFF.

This clonotype has just a few counts. The genes are TRBV15 and TRBJ1-2, with 8 nucleotides matching TRBD1. CDR3 length equals 15 residues. The germline V gene encodes CDR1 LNHNV and CDR2 YYDKDF (reference sequence). The V segment lost 3 bases and the J segment 6 bases; nucleotides outside the gene matches: 9. For the CDR3, the DNA is TGTGCCACCAGCAGTAATAGACAGGGGATCGATGGCTACACCTTC. Residues: CATSSNRQGIDGYTF.

This chain uses TRBV20-1 with TRBJ2-3; weak D call: TRBD2 (7 bases). The CDR3 is 16 residues long. The ends were cut back, 4 bases at V and 2 bases at J, with 19 bases in the middle. In germline, CDR1 is DFQATT, CDR2 SNEGSKA (reference sequence). CDR3 in DNA: TGCAGTGCTATATCCTCCCGGGGGGCCATCACAGATACGCAGTATTTT. It encodes CSAISSRGAITDTQYF.

This clonotype was found a few times. The V call is TRBV27, the J call TRBJ2-7; D possibly corresponds to TRBD1 (6 bases). The CDR3 sequence is 15 residues long. The germline CDR1 and CDR2 sequences are MNHEY and SMNVEV (reference sequence). V was trimmed by 0 bases and J by 6 bases, leaving 15 bases between them. CDR3 coding DNA: TGTGCCAGCAGTTTATCTCCCAGGGGCGGTTTCGAGCAGTACTTC. This encodes CASSLSPRGGFEQYF.

This clonotype occurred many times. V usage is TRBV19 and J usage is TRBJ1-1; tentatively, D is TRBD1 (5 bases). CDR1 and CDR2 (germline): LNHDA, SQIVND (reference sequence). This CDR3 spans 19 amino acids. Trimming stripped 0 bases from V and 0 bases from J, with 20 bases between. For the CDR3, the DNA is TGTGCCAGTAGTATAGATCTAGGGGCTATGAGAGGGGTGAACACTGAAGCTTTCTTT. Residues: CASSIDLGAMRGVNTEAFF.

The CDR3 here is CASSYSASGLNEQFF. The CDR3 nucleotides are TGTGCCAGCAGTTACTCGGCTAGTGGGCTTAATGAGCAGTTCTTC. V usage is TRBV6-5 and J usage is TRBJ2-1; D not certain. This CDR3 comprises 15 residues. Trimming left V 0 bases short and J 7 bases short, with 13 bases between. Germline CDR1 MNHEY, CDR2 SVGAGI.